This T cell receptor beta chain was identified during a study of blood T cell repertoires in COVID-19. Repertoires were generated with immunoSEQ multiplex PCR, while TCRdb's copy carries only in-frame clones and drops some. Here the sample spans over 75,000 clones, roughly 89% being singletons. Germline V CDR1 and CDR2: SGHRS, YFSETQ. The CDR3 runs 18 residues. Trimming pared 2 bases from V and 0 bases from J, leaving 18 bases between. This chain uses TRBV5-1 with TRBJ1-3; D may be TRBD1 (6 bases). This TCR derives from a woman of 80 years or more with active COVID-19. Sequencing was performed on peripheral blood. The CDR3 protein is CASSFGTTLTNSGNTIYF. As DNA, the CDR3 is TGCGCCAGCAGCTTCGGGACAACCCTTACTAACTCTGGAAACACCATATATTTT. The whole variable domain, filled in from reference TRBV5-1 and TRBJ1-3, reads KAGVTQTPRYLIKTRGQQVTLSCSPISGHRSVSWYQQTPGQGLQFLFEYFSETQRNKGNFPGRFSGRQFSNSRSEMNVSTLELGDSALYLCASSFGTTLTNSGNTIYFGEGSWLTVV.